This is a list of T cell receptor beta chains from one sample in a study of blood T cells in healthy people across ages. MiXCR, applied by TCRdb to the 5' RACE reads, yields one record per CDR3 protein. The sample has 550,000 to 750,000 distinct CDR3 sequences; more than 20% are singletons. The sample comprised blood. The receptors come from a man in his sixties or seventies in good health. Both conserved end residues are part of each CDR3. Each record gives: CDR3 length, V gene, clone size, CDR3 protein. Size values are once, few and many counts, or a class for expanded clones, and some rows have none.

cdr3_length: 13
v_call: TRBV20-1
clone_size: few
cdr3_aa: CSARAGGRYEQYF

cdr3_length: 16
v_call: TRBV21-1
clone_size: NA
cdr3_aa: CASSKVTSGRGYEQHF

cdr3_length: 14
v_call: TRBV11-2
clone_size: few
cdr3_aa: CASSQGRRGTEAFF

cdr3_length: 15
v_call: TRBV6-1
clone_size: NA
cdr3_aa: CASSELPGPPGEQYF

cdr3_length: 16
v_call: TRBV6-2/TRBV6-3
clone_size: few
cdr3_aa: CASSYPLAGVEETQYF

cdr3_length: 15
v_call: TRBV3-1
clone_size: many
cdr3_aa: CASSQPTGVDEKLFF

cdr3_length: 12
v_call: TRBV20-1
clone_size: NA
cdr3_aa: CSATSGSREAFF

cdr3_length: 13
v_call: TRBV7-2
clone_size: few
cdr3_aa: CASSPPGLDTQYF

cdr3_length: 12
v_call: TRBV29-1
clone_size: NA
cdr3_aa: CNVGFRSTEQYF

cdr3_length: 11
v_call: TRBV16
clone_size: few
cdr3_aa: CASSQSREQFF